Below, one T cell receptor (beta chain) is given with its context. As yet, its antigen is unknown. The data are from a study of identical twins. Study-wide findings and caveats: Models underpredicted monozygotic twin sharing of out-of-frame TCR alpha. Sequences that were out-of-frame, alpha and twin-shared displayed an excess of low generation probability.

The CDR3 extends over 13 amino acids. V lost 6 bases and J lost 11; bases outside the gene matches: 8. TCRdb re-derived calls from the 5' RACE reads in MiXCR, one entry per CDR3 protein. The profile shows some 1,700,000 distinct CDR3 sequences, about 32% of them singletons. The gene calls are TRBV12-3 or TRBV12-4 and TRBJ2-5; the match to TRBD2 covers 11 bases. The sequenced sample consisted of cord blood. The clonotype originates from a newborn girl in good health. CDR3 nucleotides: TGTGCCAGCAGCCTTAGCGGGAGGGCCGCTCAGTACTTC. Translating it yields CASSLSGRAAQYF.